Here is one T cell receptor beta chain with its context. The sample holds a few counts of this clonotype. Which antigen it targets is not known. One base away there is no much larger clone; base qualities are not given. Per the publication, the time point label means: persistent/refractory GD, antithyroid drugs over 5 years with positive TRAb. RNA was extracted from PBMCs in TRIzol for both TCR sequencing and RNA sequencing. The diagnosis of Graves' disease was made according to American Thyroid Association guidelines. The patients came from an endocrinology department in Xi'an, China. From each patient, 7.5 to 9.5 milliliters of peripheral blood was collected into an EDTA anticoagulant tube. PBMCs were isolated by Ficoll Paque Plus density gradient separation without further T cell sorting. An Agilent 2100 Bioanalyzer and agarose gel were used to check RNA quality, while a NanoDrop 2000 measured RNA concentration.

These data originate in a study of regulatory T cells in long-lasting Graves disease (TCRdb year 2021). Broadly, across the study: Persistent Graves' disease meant more than 5 years of antithyroid drug treatment with TSH receptor autoantibodies that stayed positive. Peripheral blood TCR sequencing and RNA sequencing compared persistent Graves' disease patients with newly diagnosed Graves' disease patients. Antithyroid drugs had been taken for 8.5 to 11 years on average by persistent Graves' disease patients in the clinical cohort. A total of around 33 samples underwent TCR sequencing, from about 13 patients with persistent Graves' disease and around 20 patients with newly diagnosed Graves' disease. The study was conducted in China and was registered as a clinical trial.

Library generation was performed with multiplex PCR. The instrument given in TCRdb is Illumina HiSeq 4000. To build TCR beta libraries, CDR3 regions were amplified by Arm-PCR using iRepertoire HTBI primers. PCR products were gel purified before sequencing. Per the original workflow: A total of 62 TRBV and about 13 TRBJ segments were identified across samples and were used for gene usage analysis of CDR3 amino acid clonotypes. COPE and FqMerger were used to merge filtered high-quality paired reads into contigs. Contigs were aligned with BLAST to IMGT TRBV, TRBD and TRBJ reference genes, and CDR3 was defined per IMGT. Any clonotype with a frequency above 0.1% was counted as a highly expanded clone. Shannon entropy was used to measure repertoire diversity, and the Gini coefficient was used to measure V-J evenness. A clonotype was considered public if more than one individual shared it. TCRdb reprocessed the public reads (quality trimming at Q25 with fastp, clone calling with MiXCR) and kept in-frame beta chains. Every distinct CDR3 protein forms one entry, paired with its most common genes and DNA. In this record, the V and J calls reflect TCRdb's handling and not the investigators' own analysis. Recorded for this sample are more than 650,000 distinct CDR3 sequences; 25% to 30% of them occurred a single time. The top ten clones comprise about 40% of the sample.

The paper's findings and limits, for the study overall: The study examined only peripheral blood because the primary lesion, thyroid tissue, could not be accessed. Sequencing and analysis were restricted to the TCR beta chain. Persistent patients shared more public clonotypes among themselves (roughly 2,700) than newly diagnosed patients did (approximately 870). The authors noted that the small sample size was a limitation that may lower accuracy. TRBV28, TRBJ1-2 and TRBJ2-5 were preferentially used in persistent disease, while TRBV20-1 and TRBJ2-1 were favored in newly diagnosed disease. Compared with newly diagnosed patients, patients with persistent Graves' disease had lower TCR Shannon entropy and fewer highly expanded clones, which suggests clonal expansion.

Spanning cysteine to phenylalanine, the CDR3 consists of 12 amino acids. The kept DNA is CDR3 alone, 36 bases in frame from the first base. CDR1 and CDR2, per the germline V gene (reference sequence), are GTSNPN and SVGIG. A distance of 7 bases separates the germline ends of V and J, which lose 5 bases and 0 bases respectively. The sequences come from peripheral blood mononuclear cells (PBMCs), collected when the disease was refractory, from a patient treated with antithyroid drugs. The TCR comes from a female donor with Graves disease. This sequence uses TRBV30 and TRBJ1-1; the D gene identity is not certain. The CDR3 sequence is CAWSGMNTEAFF. The sequenced DNA: TGTGCCTGGTCGGGAATGAACACTGAAGCTTTCTTT.